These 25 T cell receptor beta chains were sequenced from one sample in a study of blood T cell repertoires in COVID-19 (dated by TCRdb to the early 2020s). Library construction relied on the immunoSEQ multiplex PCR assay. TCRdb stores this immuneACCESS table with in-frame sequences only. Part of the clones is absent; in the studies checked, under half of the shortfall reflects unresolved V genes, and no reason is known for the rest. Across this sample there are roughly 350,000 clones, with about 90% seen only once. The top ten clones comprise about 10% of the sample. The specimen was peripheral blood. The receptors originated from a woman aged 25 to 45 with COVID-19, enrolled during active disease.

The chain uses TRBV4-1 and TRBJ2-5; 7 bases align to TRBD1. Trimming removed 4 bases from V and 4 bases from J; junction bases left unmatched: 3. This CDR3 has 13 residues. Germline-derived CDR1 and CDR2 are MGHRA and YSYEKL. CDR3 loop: CASSLQGLETQYF. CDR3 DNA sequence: TGCGCCAGCAGCCTACAGGGGTTAGAGACCCAGTACTTC.

The DNA for the CDR3 is TGTGCCAGCAGCGTAGCAGCGGGAGGGCCCAATGAGCAGTTCTTC. Translating gives CASSVAAGGPNEQFF. The chain carries TRBV9 and TRBJ2-1, with 10 nucleotides matching TRBD2. This CDR3 has 15 amino acids. Trimming at V came to 0 bases and at J to 6 bases, leaving 3 bases not matched to a gene. Germline V lookup: CDR1 SGDLS, CDR2 YYNGEE. The entire variable domain, with the rest obtained from reference TRBV9 and TRBJ2-1, is as follows: DSGVTQTPKHLITATGQRVTLRCSPRSGDLSVYWYQQSLDQGLQFLIQYYNGEERAKGNILERFSAQQFPDLHSELNLSSLELGDSALYFCASSVAAGGPNEQFFGPGTRLTVL.

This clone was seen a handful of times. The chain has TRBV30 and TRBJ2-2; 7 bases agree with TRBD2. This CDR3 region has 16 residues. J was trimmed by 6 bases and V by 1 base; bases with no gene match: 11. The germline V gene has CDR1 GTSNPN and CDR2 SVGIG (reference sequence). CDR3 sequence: CAWSARGGRRPGELFF. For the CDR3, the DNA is TGTGCCTGGAGTGCCCGGGGCGGGAGACGGCCCGGGGAGCTGTTTTTT.

In nucleotides, the CDR3 is TGCGCCAGCAGTGAGTCGGGACAGATCTACGAGCAGTACTTC. This codes for CASSESGQIYEQYF. The chain employs TRBV10-1 and TRBJ2-7; TRBD1 agrees at 7 bases. Trimming removed 0 bases from V and 3 bases from J; junction bases left unmatched: 2. The CDR3 loop spans 14 amino acids. Germline CDR1 WNHNN, CDR2 SYGVQD (reference sequence).

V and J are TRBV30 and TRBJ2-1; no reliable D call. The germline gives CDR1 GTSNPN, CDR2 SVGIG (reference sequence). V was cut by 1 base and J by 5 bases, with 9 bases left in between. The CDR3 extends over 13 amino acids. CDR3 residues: CAWSDLFHNEQFF. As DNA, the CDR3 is TGTGCCTGGAGTGATCTCTTTCACAATGAGCAGTTCTTC.

Here the CDR3 DNA reads TGCGCCAGCAGTCAAGGACTAGCGGGAGAACCCTACGAGCAGTACTTC. Amino acids: CASSQGLAGEPYEQYF. The rearrangement uses TRBV5-1 and TRBJ2-7; the match to TRBD2 covers 13 bases. CDR1 is SGHRS, CDR2 YFSETQ, per germline. J lost 2 bases, V lost 5 bases, and 7 bases had no gene match. The CDR3 loop spans 16 amino acids.

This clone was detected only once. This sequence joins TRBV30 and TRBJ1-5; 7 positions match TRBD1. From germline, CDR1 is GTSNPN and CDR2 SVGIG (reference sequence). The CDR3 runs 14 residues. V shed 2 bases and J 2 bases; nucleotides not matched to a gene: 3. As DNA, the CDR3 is TGTGCCTGGAGTCGAGGACAGGGCAATCAGCCCCAGCATTTT. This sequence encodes CAWSRGQGNQPQHF.

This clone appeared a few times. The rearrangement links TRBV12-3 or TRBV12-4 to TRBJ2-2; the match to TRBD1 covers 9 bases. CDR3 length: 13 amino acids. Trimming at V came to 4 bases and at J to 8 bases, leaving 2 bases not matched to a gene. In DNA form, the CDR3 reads TGTGCCAGCAGTTCGACAGGGGGAGGGGAGCTGTTTTTT. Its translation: CASSSTGGGELFF.

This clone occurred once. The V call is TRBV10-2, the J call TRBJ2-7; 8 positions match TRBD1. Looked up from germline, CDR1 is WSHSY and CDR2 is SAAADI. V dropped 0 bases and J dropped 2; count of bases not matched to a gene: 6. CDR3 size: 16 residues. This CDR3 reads CASSESMTGVTYEQYF. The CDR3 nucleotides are TGCGCCAGCAGTGAGTCTATGACAGGGGTAACCTACGAGCAGTACTTC.

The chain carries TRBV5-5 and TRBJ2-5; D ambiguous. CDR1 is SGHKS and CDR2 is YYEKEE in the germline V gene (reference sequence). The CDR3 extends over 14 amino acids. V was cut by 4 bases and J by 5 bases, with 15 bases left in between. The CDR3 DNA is TGTGCCAGCAGCGTGGGCCCGGCGGTCGAGACCCAGTACTTC. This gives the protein CASSVGPAVETQYF. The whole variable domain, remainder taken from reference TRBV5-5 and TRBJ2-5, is DAGVTQSPTHLIKTRGQQVTLRCSPISGHKSVSWYQQVLGQGPQFIFQYYEKEERGRGNFPDRFSARQFPNYSSELNVNALLLGDSALYLCASSVGPAVETQYFGPGTRLLVL.

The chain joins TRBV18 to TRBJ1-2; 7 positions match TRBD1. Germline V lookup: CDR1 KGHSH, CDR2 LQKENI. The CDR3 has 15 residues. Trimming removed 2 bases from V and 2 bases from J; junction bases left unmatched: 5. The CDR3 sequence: CASSPGSRGNYGYTF. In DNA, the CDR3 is TGTGCCAGCTCACCAGGGTCCAGGGGGAACTATGGCTACACCTTC.

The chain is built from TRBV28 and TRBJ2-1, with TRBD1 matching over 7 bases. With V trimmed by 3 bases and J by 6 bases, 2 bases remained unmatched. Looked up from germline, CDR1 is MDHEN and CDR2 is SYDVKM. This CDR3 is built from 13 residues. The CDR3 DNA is TGTGCCAGCAGTTTGAGGGGGCCCAATGAGCAGTTCTTC. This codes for CASSLRGPNEQFF.

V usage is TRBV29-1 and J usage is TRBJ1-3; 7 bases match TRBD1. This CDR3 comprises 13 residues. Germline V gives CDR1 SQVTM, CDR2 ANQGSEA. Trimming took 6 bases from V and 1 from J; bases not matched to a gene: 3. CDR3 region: CSVLTGSGNTIYF. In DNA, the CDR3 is TGCAGCGTGCTGACAGGGTCTGGAAACACCATATATTTT. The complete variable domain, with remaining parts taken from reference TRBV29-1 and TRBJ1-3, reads SAVISQKPSRDICQRGTSLTIQCQVDSQVTMMFWYRQQPGQSLTLIATANQGSEATYESGFVIDKFPISRPNLTFSTLTVSNMSPEDSSIYLCSVLTGSGNTIYFGEGSWLTVV.

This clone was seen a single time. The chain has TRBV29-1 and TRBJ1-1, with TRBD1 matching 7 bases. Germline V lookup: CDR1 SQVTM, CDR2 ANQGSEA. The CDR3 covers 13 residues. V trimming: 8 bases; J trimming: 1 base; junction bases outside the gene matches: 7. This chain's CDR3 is CSLWDSTNTEAFF. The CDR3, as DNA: TGCAGCCTTTGGGACAGTACGAACACTGAAGCTTTCTTT.

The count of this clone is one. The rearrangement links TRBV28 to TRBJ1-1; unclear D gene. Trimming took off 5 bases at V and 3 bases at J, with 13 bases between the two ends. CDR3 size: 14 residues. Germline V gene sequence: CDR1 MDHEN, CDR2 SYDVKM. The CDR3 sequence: CASSPDFADTEAFF. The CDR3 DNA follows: TGTGCCAGCAGTCCCGATTTTGCGGACACTGAAGCTTTCTTT.

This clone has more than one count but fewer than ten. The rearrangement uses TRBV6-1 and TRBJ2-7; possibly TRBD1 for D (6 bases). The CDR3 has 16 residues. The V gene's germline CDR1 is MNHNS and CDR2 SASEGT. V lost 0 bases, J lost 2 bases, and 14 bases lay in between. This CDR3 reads CASSEALRQDTYEQYF. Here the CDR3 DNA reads TGTGCCAGCAGTGAAGCGCTTCGACAGGACACCTACGAGCAGTACTTC.

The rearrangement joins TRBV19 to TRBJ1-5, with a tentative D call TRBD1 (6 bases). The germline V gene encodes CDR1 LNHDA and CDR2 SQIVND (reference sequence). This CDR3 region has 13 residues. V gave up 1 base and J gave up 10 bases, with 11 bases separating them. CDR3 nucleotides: TGTGCCAGTAGTATAGGACAGGTTAGCCCCCAGCATTTT. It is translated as CASSIGQVSPQHF.

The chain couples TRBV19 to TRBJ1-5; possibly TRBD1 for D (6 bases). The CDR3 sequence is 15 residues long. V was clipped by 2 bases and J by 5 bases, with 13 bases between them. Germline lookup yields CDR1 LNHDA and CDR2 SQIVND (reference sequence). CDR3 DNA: TGTGCCAGTAGTATACCACAGGGTCTGGATCAGCCCCAGCATTTT. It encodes CASSIPQGLDQPQHF.

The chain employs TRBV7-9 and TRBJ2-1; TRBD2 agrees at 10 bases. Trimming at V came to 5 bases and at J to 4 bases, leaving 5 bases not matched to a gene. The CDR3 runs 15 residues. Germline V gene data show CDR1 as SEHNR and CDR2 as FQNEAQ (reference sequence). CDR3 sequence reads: CASSPTSGIYNEQFF. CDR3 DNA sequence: TGTGCCAGCAGCCCAACTAGCGGGATTTACAATGAGCAGTTCTTC.

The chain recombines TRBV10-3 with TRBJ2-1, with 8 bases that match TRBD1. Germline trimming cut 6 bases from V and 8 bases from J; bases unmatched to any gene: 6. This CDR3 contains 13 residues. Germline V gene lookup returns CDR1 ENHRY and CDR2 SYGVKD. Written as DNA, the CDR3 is TGTGCCATCAGCGACAGGGGACAAGATGAGCAGTTCTTC. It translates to CAISDRGQDEQFF.

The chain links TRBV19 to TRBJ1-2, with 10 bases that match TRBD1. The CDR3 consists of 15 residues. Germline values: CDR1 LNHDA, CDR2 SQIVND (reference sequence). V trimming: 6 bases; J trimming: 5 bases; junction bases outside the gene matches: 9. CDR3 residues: CASSVPGQGIYGYTF. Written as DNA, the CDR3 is TGTGCCAGTAGCGTTCCGGGACAGGGGATATATGGCTACACCTTC.

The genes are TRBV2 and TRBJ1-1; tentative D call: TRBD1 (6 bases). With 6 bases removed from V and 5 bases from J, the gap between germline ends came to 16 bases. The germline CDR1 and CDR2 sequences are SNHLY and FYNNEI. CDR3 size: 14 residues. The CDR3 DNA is TGTGCCAGCAGGGAGGACAGCCAGTGGACTGAAGCTTTCTTT. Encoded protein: CASREDSQWTEAFF.

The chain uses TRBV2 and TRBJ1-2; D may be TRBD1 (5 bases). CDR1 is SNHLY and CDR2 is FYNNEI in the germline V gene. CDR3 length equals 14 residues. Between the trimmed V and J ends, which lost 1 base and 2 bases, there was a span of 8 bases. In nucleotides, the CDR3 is TGTGCCAGCAGTGAAGAGGCAGGGAACTATGGCTACACCTTC. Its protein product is CASSEEAGNYGYTF. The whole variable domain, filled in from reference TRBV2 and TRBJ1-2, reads EPEVTQTPSHQVTQMGQEVILRCVPISNHLYFYWYRQILGQKVEFLVSFYNNEISEKSEIFDDQFSVERPDGSNFTLKIRSTKLEDSAMYFCASSEEAGNYGYTFGSGTRLTVV.

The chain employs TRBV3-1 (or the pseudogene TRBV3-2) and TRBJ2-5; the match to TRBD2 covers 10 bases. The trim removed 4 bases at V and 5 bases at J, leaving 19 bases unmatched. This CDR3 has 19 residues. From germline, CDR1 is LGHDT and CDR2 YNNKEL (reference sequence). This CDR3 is CASSLGPPTSGIDMETQYF. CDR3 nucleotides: TGTGCCAGCAGCCTTGGGCCCCCTACTAGCGGGATTGATATGGAGACCCAGTACTTC.

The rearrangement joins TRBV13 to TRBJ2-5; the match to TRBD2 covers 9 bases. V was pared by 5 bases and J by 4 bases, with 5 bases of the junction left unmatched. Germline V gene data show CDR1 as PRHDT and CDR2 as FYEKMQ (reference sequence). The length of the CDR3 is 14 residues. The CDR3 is CASSQIAGVETQYF. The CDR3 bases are TGTGCCAGCAGCCAGATAGCGGGAGTAGAGACCCAGTACTTC.